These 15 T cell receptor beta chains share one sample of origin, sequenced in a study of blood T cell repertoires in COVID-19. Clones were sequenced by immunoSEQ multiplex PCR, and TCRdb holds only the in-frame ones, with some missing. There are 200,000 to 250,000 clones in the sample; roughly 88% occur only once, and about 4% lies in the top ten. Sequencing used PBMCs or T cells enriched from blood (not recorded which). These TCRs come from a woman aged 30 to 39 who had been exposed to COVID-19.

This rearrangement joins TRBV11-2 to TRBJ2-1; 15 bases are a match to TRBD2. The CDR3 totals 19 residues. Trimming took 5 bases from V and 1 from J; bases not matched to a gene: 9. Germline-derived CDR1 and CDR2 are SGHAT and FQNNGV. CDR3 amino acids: CASSPRTSGRAGSYNEQFF. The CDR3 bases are TGTGCCAGCAGCCCACGGACTAGCGGGAGGGCCGGGTCCTACAATGAGCAGTTCTTC.

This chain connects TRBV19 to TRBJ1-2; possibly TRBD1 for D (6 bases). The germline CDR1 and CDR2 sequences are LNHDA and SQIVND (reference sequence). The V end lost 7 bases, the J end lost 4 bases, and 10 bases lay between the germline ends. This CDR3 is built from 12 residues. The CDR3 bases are TGTGCCAGTAAACAGGGCTTCTATGGCTACACCTTC. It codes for CASKQGFYGYTF.

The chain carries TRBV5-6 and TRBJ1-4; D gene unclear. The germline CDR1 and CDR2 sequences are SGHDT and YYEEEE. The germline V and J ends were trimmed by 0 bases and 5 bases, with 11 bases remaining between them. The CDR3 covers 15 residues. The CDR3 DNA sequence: TGTGCCAGCAGCTTGGACCGGGAGGGAAATGAAAAACTGTTTTTT. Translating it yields CASSLDREGNEKLFF.

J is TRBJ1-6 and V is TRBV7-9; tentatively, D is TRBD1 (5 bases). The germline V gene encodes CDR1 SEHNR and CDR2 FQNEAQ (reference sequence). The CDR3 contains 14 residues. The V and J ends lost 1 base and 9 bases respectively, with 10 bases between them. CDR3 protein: CASSLGQPISPLHF. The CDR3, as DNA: TGTGCCAGCAGCTTAGGACAGCCCATTTCACCCCTCCACTTT.

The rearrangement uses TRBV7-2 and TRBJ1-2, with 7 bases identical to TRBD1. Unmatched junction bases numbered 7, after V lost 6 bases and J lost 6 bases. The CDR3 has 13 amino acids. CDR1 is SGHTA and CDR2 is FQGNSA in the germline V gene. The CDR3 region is CASSPDRVHGYTF. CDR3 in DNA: TGTGCCAGCAGTCCTGACAGGGTGCATGGCTACACCTTC.

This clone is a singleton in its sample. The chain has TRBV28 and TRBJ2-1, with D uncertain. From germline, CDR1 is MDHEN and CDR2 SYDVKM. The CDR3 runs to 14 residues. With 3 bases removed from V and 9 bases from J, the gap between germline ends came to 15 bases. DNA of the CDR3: TGTGCCAGCAGTTTCGAGAGTACGCTCGGTGAGCAGTTCTTC. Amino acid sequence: CASSFESTLGEQFF.

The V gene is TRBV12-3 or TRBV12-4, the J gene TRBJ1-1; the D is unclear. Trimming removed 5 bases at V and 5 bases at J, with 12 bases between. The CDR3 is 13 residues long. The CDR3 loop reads CASSHGLGTEAFF. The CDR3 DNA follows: TGTGCCAGCAGTCACGGACTGGGAACTGAAGCTTTCTTT.

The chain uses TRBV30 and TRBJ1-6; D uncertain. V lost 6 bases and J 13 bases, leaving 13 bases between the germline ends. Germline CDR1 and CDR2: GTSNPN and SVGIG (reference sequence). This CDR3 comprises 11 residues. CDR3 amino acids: CACDPRRPLHF. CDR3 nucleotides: TGTGCCTGTGACCCTCGCAGGCCCCTCCACTTT.

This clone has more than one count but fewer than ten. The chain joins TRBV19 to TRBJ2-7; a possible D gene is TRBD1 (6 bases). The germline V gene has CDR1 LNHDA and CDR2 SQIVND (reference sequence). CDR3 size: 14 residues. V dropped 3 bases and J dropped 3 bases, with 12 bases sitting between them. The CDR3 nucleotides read TGTGCCAGTAGTATGATGGACAGTATCTACGAGCAGTACTTC. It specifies CASSMMDSIYEQYF.

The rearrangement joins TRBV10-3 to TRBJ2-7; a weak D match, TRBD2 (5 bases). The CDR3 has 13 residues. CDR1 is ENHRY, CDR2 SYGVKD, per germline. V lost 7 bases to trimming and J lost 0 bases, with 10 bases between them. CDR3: CAIKAASSYEQYF. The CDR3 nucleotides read TGTGCCATCAAAGCGGCCAGCTCCTACGAGCAGTACTTC.

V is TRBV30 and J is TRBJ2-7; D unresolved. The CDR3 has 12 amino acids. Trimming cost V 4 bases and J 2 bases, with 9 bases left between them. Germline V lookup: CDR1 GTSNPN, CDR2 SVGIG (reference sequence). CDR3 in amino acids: CAWIKRAYEQYF. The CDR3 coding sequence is TGTGCCTGGATAAAGAGAGCCTACGAGCAGTACTTC.

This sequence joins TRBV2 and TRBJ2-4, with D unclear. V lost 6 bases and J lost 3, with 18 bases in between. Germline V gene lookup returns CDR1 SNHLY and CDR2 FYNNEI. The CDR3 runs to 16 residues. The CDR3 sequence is CASRSFRFSGKNIQYF. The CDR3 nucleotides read TGTGCCAGCAGATCGTTCCGGTTTTCGGGCAAAAACATTCAGTACTTC. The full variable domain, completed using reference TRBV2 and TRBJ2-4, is EPEVTQTPSHQVTQMGQEVILRCVPISNHLYFYWYRQILGQKVEFLVSFYNNEISEKSEIFDDQFSVERPDGSNFTLKIRSTKLEDSAMYFCASRSFRFSGKNIQYFGAGTRLSVL.

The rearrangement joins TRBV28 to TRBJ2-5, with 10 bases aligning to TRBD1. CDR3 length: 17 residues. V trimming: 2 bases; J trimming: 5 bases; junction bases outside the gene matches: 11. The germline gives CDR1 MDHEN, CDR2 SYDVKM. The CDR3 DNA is TGTGCCAGCAGTTTAGTTGTTGGGACAGGGGAGGGGGAGACCCAGTACTTC. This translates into CASSLVVGTGEGETQYF.

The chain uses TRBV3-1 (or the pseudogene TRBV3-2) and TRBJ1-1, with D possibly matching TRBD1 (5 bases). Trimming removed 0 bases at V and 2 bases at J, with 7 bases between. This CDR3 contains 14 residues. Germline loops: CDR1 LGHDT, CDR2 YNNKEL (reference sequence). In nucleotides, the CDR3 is TGTGCCAGCAGCCAAGAGGGGGGTAACACTGAAGCTTTCTTT. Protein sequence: CASSQEGGNTEAFF.

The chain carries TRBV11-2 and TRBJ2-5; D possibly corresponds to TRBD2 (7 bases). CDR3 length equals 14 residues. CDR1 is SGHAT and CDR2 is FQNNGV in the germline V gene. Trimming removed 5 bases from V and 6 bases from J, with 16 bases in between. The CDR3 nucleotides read TGTGCCAGCAGCCCTGGGGGGGGCGGACAGACCCAGTACTTC. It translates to CASSPGGGGQTQYF. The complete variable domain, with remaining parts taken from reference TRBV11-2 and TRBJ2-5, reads EAGVAQSPRYKIIEKRQSVAFWCNPISGHATLYWYQQILGQGPKLLIQFQNNGVVDDSQLPKDRFSAERLKGVDSTLKIQPAKLEDSAVYLCASSPGGGGQTQYFGPGTRLLVL.